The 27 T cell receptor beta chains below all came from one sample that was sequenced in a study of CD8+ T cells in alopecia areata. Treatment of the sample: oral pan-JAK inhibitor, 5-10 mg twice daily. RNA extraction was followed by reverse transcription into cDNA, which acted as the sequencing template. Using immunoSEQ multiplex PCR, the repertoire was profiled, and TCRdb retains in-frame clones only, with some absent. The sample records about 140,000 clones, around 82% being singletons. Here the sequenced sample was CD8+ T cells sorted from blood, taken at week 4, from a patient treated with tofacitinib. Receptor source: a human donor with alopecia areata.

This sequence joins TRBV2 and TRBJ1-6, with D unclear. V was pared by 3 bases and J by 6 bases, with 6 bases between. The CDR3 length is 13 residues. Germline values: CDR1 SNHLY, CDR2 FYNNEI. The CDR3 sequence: CASSDSFNSPLHF. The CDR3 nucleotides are TGTGCCAGCAGTGACAGCTTTAATTCACCCCTCCACTTT. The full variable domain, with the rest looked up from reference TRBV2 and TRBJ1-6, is EPEVTQTPSHQVTQMGQEVILRCVPISNHLYFYWYRQILGQKVEFLVSFYNNEISEKSEIFDDQFSVERPDGSNFTLKIRSTKLEDSAMYFCASSDSFNSPLHFGNGTRLTVT.

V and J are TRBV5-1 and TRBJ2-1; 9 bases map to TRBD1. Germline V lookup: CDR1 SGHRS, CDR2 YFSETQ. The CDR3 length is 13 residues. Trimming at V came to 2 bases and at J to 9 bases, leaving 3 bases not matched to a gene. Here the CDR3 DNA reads TGCGCCAGCAGCTTCACAGGGGGCTTTGAGCAGTTCTTC. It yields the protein CASSFTGGFEQFF. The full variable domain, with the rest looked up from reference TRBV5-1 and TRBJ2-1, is KAGVTQTPRYLIKTRGQQVTLSCSPISGHRSVSWYQQTPGQGLQFLFEYFSETQRNKGNFPGRFSGRQFSNSRSEMNVSTLELGDSALYLCASSFTGGFEQFFGPGTRLTVL.

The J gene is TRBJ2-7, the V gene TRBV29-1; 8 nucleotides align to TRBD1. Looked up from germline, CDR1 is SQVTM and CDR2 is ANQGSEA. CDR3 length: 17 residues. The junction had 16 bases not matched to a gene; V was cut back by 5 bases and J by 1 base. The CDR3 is CSVTPGGQMIGSYEQYF. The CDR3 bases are TGCAGCGTTACCCCAGGGGGCCAAATGATCGGATCCTACGAGCAGTACTTC.

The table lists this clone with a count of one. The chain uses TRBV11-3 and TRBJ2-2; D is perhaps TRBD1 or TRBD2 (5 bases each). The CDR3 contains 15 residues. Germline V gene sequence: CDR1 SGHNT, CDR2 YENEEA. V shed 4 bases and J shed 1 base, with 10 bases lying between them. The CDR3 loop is CASSSRDQNTGELFF. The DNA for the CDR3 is TGTGCCAGCAGCTCCCGGGACCAGAACACCGGGGAGCTGTTTTTT. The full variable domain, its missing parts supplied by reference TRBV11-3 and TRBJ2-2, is EAGVVQSPRYKIIEKKQPVAFWCNPISGHNTLYWYLQNLGQGPELLIRYENEEAVDDSQLPKDRFSAERLKGVDSTLKIQPAELGDSAVYLCASSSRDQNTGELFFGEGSRLTVL.

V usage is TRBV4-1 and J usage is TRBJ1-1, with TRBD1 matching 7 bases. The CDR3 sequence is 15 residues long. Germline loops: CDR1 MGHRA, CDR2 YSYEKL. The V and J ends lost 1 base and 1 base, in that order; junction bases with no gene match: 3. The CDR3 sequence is CASSQAAGGNTEAFF. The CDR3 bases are TGCGCCAGCAGCCAAGCGGCAGGGGGGAACACTGAAGCTTTCTTT.

The CDR3 reads CASSWTVGNQPQHF. The DNA of the CDR3 is TGTGCCAGCAGCTGGACAGTGGGCAATCAGCCCCAGCATTTT. The rearrangement uses TRBV7-8 and TRBJ1-5; possibly TRBD1 for D (6 bases). The CDR3 extends over 14 amino acids. The V gene's germline CDR1 is SGHVS and CDR2 FQNEAQ. Trimming stripped 4 bases from V and 2 bases from J, with 9 bases between.

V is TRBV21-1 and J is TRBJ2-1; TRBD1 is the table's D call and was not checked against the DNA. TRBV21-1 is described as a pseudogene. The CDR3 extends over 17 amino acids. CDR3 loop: CASSKVGAERLNNEQFF. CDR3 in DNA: TGTGCCAGCAGCAAAGTGGGGGCAGAAAGATTAAACAATGAGCAGTTCTTC.

CDR3 protein: CASSPTTGGLSYEQYF. CDR3 coding DNA: TGTGCCAGCAGCCCCACCACAGGGGGCCTCTCCTACGAGCAGTACTTC. The chain recombines TRBV9 with TRBJ2-7; 9 positions agree with TRBD1. The junction had 8 bases not matched to a gene; V was cut back by 4 bases and J by 0 bases. This CDR3 has 16 residues. The germline gives CDR1 SGDLS, CDR2 YYNGEE.

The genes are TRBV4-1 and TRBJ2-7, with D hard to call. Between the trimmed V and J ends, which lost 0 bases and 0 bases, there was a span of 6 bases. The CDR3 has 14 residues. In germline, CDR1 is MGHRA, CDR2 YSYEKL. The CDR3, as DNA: TGCGCCAGCAGCCAAGACTTTGGCTCCTACGAGCAGTACTTC. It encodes CASSQDFGSYEQYF.

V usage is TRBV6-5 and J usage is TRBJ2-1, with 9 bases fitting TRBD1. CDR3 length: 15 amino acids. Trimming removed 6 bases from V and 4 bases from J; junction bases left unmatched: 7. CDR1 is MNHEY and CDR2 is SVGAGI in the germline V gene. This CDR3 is CASRVQGAGYNEQFF. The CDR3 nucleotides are TGTGCCAGCAGGGTACAGGGGGCGGGTTACAATGAGCAGTTCTTC.

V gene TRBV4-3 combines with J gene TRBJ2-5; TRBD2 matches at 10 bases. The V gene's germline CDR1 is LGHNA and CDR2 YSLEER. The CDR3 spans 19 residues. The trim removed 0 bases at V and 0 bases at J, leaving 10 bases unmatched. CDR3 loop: CASSQEGPASGGNQETQYF. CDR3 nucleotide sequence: TGCGCCAGCAGCCAAGAAGGCCCGGCTAGCGGGGGAAACCAAGAGACCCAGTACTTC.

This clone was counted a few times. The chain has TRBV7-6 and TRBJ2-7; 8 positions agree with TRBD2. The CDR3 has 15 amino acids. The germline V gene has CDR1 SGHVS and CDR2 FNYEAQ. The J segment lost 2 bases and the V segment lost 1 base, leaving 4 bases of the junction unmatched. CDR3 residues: CASSLGSGLAYEQYF. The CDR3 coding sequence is TGTGCCAGCAGCTTAGGGTCGGGACTAGCCTACGAGCAGTACTTC.

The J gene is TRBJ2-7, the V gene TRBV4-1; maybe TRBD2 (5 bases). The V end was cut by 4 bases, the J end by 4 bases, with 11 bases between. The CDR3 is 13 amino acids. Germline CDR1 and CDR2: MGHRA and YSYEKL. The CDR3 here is CASSPRVGYEQYF. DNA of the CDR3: TGCGCCAGCAGCCCGCGGGTGGGGTACGAGCAGTACTTC.

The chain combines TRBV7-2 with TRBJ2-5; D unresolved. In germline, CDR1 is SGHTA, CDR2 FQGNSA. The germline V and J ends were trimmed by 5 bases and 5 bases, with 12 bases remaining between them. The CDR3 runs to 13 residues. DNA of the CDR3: TGTGCCAGCAGCCCCTCGAGCCAGGAGACCCAGTACTTC. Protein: CASSPSSQETQYF.

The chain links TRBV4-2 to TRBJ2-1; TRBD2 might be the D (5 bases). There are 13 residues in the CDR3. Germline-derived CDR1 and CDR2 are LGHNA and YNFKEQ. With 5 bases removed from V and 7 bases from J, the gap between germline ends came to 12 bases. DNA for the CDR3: TGTGCCAGCAGCTTGGGCTGGAGGAATGAGCAGTTCTTC. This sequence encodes CASSLGWRNEQFF.

The CDR3 DNA follows: TGTGCCAGCAGCCGGGCTGGGGCCAACGTCCTGACTTTC. It yields the protein CASSRAGANVLTF. V is TRBV6-5 and J is TRBJ2-6; D not resolved. Germline V lookup: CDR1 MNHEY, CDR2 SVGAGI. The length of the CDR3 is 13 residues. V was pared by 6 bases and J by 2 bases, with 5 bases between.

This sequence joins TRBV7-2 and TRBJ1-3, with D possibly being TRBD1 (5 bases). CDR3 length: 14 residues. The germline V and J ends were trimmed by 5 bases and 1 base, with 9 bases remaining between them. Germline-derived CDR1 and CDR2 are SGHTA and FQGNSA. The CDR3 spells CASSPWGSGNTIYF. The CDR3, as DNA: TGTGCCAGCAGCCCATGGGGGTCTGGAAACACCATATATTTT.

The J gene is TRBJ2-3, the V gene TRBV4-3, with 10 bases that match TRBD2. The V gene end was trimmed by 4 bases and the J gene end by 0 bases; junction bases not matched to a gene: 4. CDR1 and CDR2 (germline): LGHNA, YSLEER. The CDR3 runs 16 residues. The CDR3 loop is CASSPATSGSTDTQYF. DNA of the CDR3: TGCGCCAGCAGCCCTGCGACTAGCGGGAGCACAGATACGCAGTATTTT.

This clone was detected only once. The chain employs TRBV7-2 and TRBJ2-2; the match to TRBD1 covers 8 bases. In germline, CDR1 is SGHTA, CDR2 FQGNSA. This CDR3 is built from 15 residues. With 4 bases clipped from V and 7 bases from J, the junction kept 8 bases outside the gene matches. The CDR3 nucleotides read TGTGCCAGCAGCTATTCGGACAGGGCGGGCGGGGAGCTGTTTTTT. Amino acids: CASSYSDRAGGELFF.

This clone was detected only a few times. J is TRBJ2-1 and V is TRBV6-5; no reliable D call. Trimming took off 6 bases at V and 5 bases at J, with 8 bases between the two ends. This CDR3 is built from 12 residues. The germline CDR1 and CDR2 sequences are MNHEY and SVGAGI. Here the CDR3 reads CASRTADNEQFF. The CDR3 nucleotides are TGTGCCAGCAGGACGGCCGACAATGAGCAGTTCTTC.

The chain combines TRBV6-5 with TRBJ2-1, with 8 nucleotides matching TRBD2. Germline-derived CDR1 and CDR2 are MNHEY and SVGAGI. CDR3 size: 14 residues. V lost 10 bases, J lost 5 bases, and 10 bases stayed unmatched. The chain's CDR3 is CATLGSGKDNEQFF. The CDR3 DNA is TGTGCCACACTCGGTAGCGGGAAAGACAATGAGCAGTTCTTC.

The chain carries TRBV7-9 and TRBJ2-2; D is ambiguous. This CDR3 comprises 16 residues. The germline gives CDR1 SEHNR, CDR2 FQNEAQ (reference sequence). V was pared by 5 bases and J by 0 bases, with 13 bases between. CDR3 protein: CASSTVEGTNTGELFF. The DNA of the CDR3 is TGTGCCAGCAGCACAGTGGAAGGGACGAACACCGGGGAGCTGTTTTTT.

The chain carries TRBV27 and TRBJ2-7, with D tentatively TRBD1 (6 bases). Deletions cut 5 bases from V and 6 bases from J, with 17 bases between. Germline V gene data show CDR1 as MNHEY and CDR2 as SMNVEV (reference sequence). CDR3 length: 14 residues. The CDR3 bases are TGTGCCAGCAGTCCGACTCACAGGGTTCCCGAGCAGTACTTC. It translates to CASSPTHRVPEQYF.

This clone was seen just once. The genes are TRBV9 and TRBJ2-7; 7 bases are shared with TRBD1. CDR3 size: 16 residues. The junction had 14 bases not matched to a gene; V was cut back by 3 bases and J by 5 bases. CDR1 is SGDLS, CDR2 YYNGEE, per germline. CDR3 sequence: CASSEEGADSRDEQYF. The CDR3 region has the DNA TGTGCCAGCAGCGAAGAGGGGGCGGACTCCCGGGACGAGCAGTACTTC.

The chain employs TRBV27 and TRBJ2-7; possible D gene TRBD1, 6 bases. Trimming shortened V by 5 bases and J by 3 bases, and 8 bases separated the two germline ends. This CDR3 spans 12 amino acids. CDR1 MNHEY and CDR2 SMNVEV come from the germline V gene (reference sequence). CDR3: CASSVQGYEQYF. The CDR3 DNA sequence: TGTGCCAGCAGTGTACAGGGCTACGAGCAGTACTTC.

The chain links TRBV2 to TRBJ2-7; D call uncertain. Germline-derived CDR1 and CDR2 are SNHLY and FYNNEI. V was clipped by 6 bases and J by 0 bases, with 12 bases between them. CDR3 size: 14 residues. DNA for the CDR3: TGTGCCAGCAGCACCCAGATCCTCTCCTACGAGCAGTACTTC. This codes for CASSTQILSYEQYF. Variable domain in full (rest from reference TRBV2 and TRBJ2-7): EPEVTQTPSHQVTQMGQEVILRCVPISNHLYFYWYRQILGQKVEFLVSFYNNEISEKSEIFDDQFSVERPDGSNFTLKIRSTKLEDSAMYFCASSTQILSYEQYFGPGTRLTVT.

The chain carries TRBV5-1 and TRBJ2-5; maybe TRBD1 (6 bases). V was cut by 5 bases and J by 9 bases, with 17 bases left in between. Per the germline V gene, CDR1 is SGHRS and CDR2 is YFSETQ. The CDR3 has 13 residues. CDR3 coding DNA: TGCGCCAGCAGTCACAGACAGGAGGAGGCCCAGTACTTC. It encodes CASSHRQEEAQYF.